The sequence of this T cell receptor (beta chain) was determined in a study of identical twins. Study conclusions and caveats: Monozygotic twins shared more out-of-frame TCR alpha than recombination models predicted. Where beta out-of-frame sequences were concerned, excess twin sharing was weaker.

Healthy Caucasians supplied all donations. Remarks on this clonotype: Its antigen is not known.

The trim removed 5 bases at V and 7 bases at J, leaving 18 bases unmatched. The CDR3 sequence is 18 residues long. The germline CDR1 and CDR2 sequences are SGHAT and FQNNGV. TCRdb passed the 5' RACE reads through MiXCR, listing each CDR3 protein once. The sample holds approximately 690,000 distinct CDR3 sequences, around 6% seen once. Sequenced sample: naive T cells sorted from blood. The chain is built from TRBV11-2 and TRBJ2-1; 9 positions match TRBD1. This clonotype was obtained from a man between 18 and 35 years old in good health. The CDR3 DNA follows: TGTGCCAGCAGCCCGACATTTACGGGACAGGGATGGGGAAATGAGCAGTTCTTC. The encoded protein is CASSPTFTGQGWGNEQFF.